These T cell receptor beta chains were read from a single sample in a study of vaccination effects on CD4 cells after COVID-19. The data were produced by immunoSEQ multiplex PCR, yet TCRdb's version contains in-frame clones alone and is incomplete. The sample has 24,000 or so clones; 65% to 75% are singletons. No cognate antigen is known for these TCRs. Sequencing used CD4+ T cells from PBMCs cultured with SARS-CoV-2 spike peptides, obtained before COVID-19 vaccination. These receptors all stem from a human donor who had a prior SARS-CoV-2 infection. Each CDR3 is given with its conserved first and last residue. D genes are given only for firm matches. Where a row states a size, it is once, few, many or the class of an expanded clone; other rows omit it.

CDR3 length	J gene	D gene	V gene	clone size	CDR3 protein	CDR3 DNA
17	TRBJ2-1	TRBD1	TRBV19	few	CASSTPDRDSAYNEQFF	TGTGCCAGTAGTACCCCGGACCGGGACAGTGCCTACAATGAGCAGTTCTTC
13	TRBJ1-1	-	TRBV13	-	CASSSGVNTEAFF	TGTGCCAGCAGTTCAGGGGTAAACACTGAAGCTTTCTTT
14	TRBJ2-7	TRBD2	TRBV7-6	-	CASSKAGGTYEQYF	TGTGCCAGCAGTAAAGCGGGGGGAACCTACGAGCAGTACTTC
18	TRBJ1-3	-	TRBV9	-	CASSVTGTVALSGNTIYF	TGTGCCAGCAGCGTAACCGGGACTGTTGCCCTCTCTGGAAACACCATATATTTT
12	TRBJ2-3	-	TRBV5-1	-	CASSFHTDTQYF	TGCGCCAGCAGCTTTCACACAGATACGCAGTATTTT
16	TRBJ2-7	-	TRBV6-1	-	CASSEVGQELSYEQYF	TGTGCCAGCAGTGAAGTCGGTCAGGAGCTCTCCTACGAGCAGTACTTC
14	TRBJ1-2	-	TRBV18	-	CASSPEGQGSRYTF	TGTGCCAGCTCACCAGAGGGGCAGGGGAGTCGCTACACCTTC
13	TRBJ2-7	-	TRBV12-3/TRBV12-4	-	CASSLGPGYEQYF	TGTGCCAGCAGTTTAGGCCCAGGCTACGAGCAGTACTTC
16	TRBJ2-5	TRBD2	TRBV30	-	CAWSVFLAGVPETQYF	TGTGCCTGGAGTGTATTTCTAGCGGGAGTCCCGGAGACCCAGTACTTC
15	TRBJ1-2	-	TRBV7-2	-	CASSLAFWEYYGYTF	TGTGCCAGCAGCTTAGCGTTTTGGGAATACTATGGCTACACCTTC
12	TRBJ1-4	TRBD1	TRBV3-1/TRBV3-2	-	CASRVGQEKLFF	TGTGCCAGCAGGGTGGGACAGGAAAAACTGTTTTTT
14	TRBJ1-4	-	TRBV2	-	CASSLAGRNEKLFF	TGTGCCAGCAGCTTGGCAGGGCGTAATGAAAAACTGTTTTTT
13	TRBJ1-1	-	TRBV5-1	-	CASSFTTATEAFF	TGCGCCAGCAGCTTTACTACAGCTACTGAAGCTTTCTTT
15	TRBJ2-7	TRBD2	TRBV4-1	-	CASRPGLAGRNEQYF	TGCGCCAGCAGACCCGGACTAGCGGGACGGAACGAGCAGTACTTC
16	TRBJ2-2	TRBD2	TRBV9	-	CASSAGLAGLSGELFF	TGTGCCAGCAGCGCGGGACTAGCGGGCCTTTCCGGGGAGCTGTTTTTT
14	TRBJ2-7	-	TRBV18	-	CASSPPQRGSEQYF	TGTGCCAGCTCACCACCCCAACGTGGAAGCGAGCAGTACTTC
15	TRBJ2-1	TRBD1	TRBV5-6	-	CASSSSGQVYNEQFF	TGTGCCAGCAGCTCGAGTGGACAGGTTTACAATGAGCAGTTCTTC
13	TRBJ1-2	-	TRBV9	-	CASSRGPAPGYTF	TGTGCCAGCAGCAGGGGACCGGCCCCCGGCTACACCTTC
14	TRBJ1-6	-	TRBV6-5	once	CASSYIGGGSPLHF	TGTGCCAGCAGTTATATAGGGGGTGGATCACCCCTCCACTTT
12	TRBJ1-4	-	TRBV28	few	CASSTTNEKLFF	TGTGCCAGCAGCACAACTAATGAAAAACTGTTTTTT
15	TRBJ1-3	-	TRBV7-2	few	CASSLGPAGGNTIYF	TGTGCCAGCAGCTTAGGGCCCGCTGGAGGGAACACCATATATTTT
15	TRBJ2-7	TRBD2	TRBV4-1	-	CASSQDLGLVYEQYF	TGCGCCAGCAGCCAAGATTTGGGACTAGTCTACGAGCAGTACTTC
15	TRBJ1-5	TRBD1	TRBV11-3	once	CASSLGQGGNQPQHF	TGTGCCAGCAGCTTAGGACAGGGGGGCAATCAGCCCCAGCATTTT
11	TRBJ2-1	-	TRBV2	-	CAGSGFGEQFF	TGTGCCGGATCAGGTTTTGGTGAGCAGTTCTTC
15	TRBJ1-4	-	TRBV27	-	CASSLYREANEKLFF	TGTGCCAGCAGTTTATACCGCGAGGCTAATGAAAAACTGTTTTTT
17	TRBJ2-6	-	TRBV6-8	-	CASSVRTGSPGANVLTF	TGTGCCAGCAGCGTAAGAACAGGGTCCCCTGGGGCCAACGTCCTGACTTTC
14	TRBJ2-7	-	TRBV18	-	CASSPPSTFGEQYF	TGTGCCAGCTCACCACCTAGTACGTTCGGCGAGCAGTACTTC
17	TRBJ1-1	-	TRBV27	-	CASSFSIDGGRNTEAFF	TGTGCCAGCAGTTTCTCTATCGATGGAGGACGGAACACTGAAGCTTTCTTT
14	TRBJ2-7	TRBD2	TRBV11-3	-	CASSLRGENNEQYF	TGTGCCAGCAGCTTACGGGGGGAAAATAACGAGCAGTACTTC
16	TRBJ2-7	-	TRBV11-2	-	CASSLEEANRVFEQYF	TGTGCCAGCAGCTTAGAGGAGGCGAATAGAGTTTTCGAGCAGTACTTC
13	TRBJ1-2	-	TRBV15	-	CATSRVRGYGYTF	TGTGCCACCAGCAGAGTGCGGGGTTACGGCTACACCTTC
15	TRBJ1-4	-	TRBV14	-	CASSHYRASNEKLFF	TGTGCCAGCAGCCACTACAGGGCATCAAATGAAAAACTGTTTTTT
17	TRBJ1-5	-	TRBV4-3	-	CASSQDHKQDSNQPQHF	TGCGCCAGCAGCCAAGATCATAAACAGGATAGCAATCAGCCCCAGCATTTT
12	TRBJ2-3	-	TRBV30	-	CAWSEQLDTQYF	TGTGCCTGGAGTGAACAGTTGGATACGCAGTATTTT
13	TRBJ1-1	-	TRBV6-1	once	CASSESRDTEAFF	TGTGCCAGCAGTGAATCGCGGGACACTGAAGCTTTCTTT
13	TRBJ1-3	-	TRBV5-4	-	CASSLASGNTIYF	TGTGCCAGCAGCTTAGCTTCGGGAAACACCATATATTTT